This T cell receptor (beta chain) was recorded in a study of blood T cell repertoires in COVID-19. Study overall: Researchers got acute and convalescent COVID-19 samples from the United States, Italy and Spain. PBMCs, B-cell-depleted T cells, or T cells were the source of the cDNA or gDNA that made up the material.

Germline assignment: CDR1 SGHDN and CDR2 FVKESK. The CDR3 covers 14 residues. Trimming removed 1 base at V and 4 bases at J, with 10 bases between. In the original analysis: Amplification from reference gene primers served as the basis for estimated nucleated cell counts. This table comes from immunoSEQ multiplex PCR, and its TCRdb copy is limited to in-frame clones, with some not included. V, J and clone size are taken as reported in that table, and D and trimming were inferred from the DNA itself. The data show 97,000 or so clones, 75% to 95% seen once. The J gene is TRBJ1-1, the V gene TRBV14; no reliable D call. What was sequenced was peripheral blood. The receptor was derived from a man aged 18 to 35 with acute or convalescent COVID-19. CDR3: CASSQVRGSTEAFF. In nucleotides, the CDR3 is TGTGCCAGCAGCCAAGTACGGGGAAGCACTGAAGCTTTCTTT.